The clone carrying this T cell receptor (beta chain) showed up just a few times. Its cognate antigen is unknown. Relative to the germline gene, one junction end is altered; a read error may explain this. Researchers took RNA transcripts and amplified the TCR beta CDR3 regions from them. Primed by the HTBI set, a first-round RT-PCR was run on the TCR CDR3. Each CDR3 protein is one row after TCRdb ran MiXCR on the multiplex PCR reads. The sample consists of 550,000 to 650,000 distinct CDR3 sequences, roughly 13% of them appearing once. The CDR3 consists of 15 residues. CDR1 and CDR2 (germline): MNHEY, SVGAGI. This sample was taken from a study of T cells in Graves' hyperthyroidism and ophthalmopathy. Study results and caveats: In the blood, most expanded thyroid clonotypes above 0.001 appeared as well.

This chain links TRBV6-5 with TRBJ2-2, with 10 bases identical to TRBD2. The sequence was collected from a woman in her twenties or thirties with Graves' hyperthyroidism that later progressed to Graves' ophthalmopathy. Input material: blood. As DNA, the CDR3 is TGTGCCAGCAGTTCTAGCGGGAGTGGGACCGGGAAGCTGGTTTTT. Its translation is CASSSSGSGTGKLVF.